This record looks at one T cell receptor beta chain sequence and its context. This receptor's antigen is unknown. The input lacks base qualities; no much larger clone sits a single base away. RNA was extracted using the RNeasy kit, and roughly 0.5 to 1 ug of the RNA was reverse transcribed with random hexamers. TCR beta CDR3 regions were amplified with the immunoSEQ multiplex PCR assay covering 54 Vbeta and 13 Jbeta segments. PCR amplification bias was corrected by using a synthetic template baseline for primer optimization and computational correction. In the original analysis: Only productive sequences were kept, with reads annotated to V, D and J genes according to IMGT and analyzed in immunoSEQ Analyzer. Clonality was computed as one minus Shannon entropy normalized by log2 of the number of productive unique sequences. For each patient and control, public and private clones were evaluated within the 100 most prevalent clones. Clones were defined as Susac-specific if absent from the healthy and MS cohorts, from approximately 1,100 published viral clones and from other ImmuneACCESS disease sequences. The raw public reads went through TCRdb reprocessing: fastp at Q25, MiXCR clone calling, in-frame beta chains kept. CDR3 protein sequences are deduplicated, and each keeps its most common genes and DNA. TCRdb's processing, not the authors' own work, is the source of the V and J calls. The sample data list approximately 180,000 distinct CDR3 sequences, and over 85% of these were observed just once. The ten largest clonotypes hold about 0.088% of the sample.

Peripheral blood CD8+ and CD4+ T cells from healthy donors, Susac syndrome patients and multiple sclerosis patients were profiled using high-throughput TCR beta sequencing. Multiple sclerosis controls were treatment-naive patients with stable or active relapsing-remitting disease fulfilling revised McDonald criteria. CD8+ TEMRA cells were enriched by FACS, while bulk CD8+ and CD4+ T cells were purified by magnetic negative isolation. Blood was drawn into EDTA tubes, processed within 24 hours, and PBMCs were isolated by density gradient centrifugation. PBMCs intended for TCR sequencing were frozen in liquid nitrogen and were later thawed in a 37 degrees C water bath. Purity of sorted or isolated CD4+, CD8+ and CD8+ TEMRA cells was at least 90%. The source of the sample is a study of CD8 T cells in Susac syndrome (dated by TCRdb to between 2018 and 2021). Regarding the research as a whole: Whether CD8+ T cell activation and differentiation in Susac syndrome was antigen driven was tested using repertoire sequencing.

What the authors observed across the whole study: The number of individuals in the TCR sequencing and HLA analysis was recognized as being relatively small.

The CDR3 runs 16 amino acids, cysteine and phenylalanine included. Of all the DNA, just the CDR3 is kept, 48 bases in frame from base 1. Trimming takes 5 bases off V and 3 bases off J; junction bases not matched to a gene: 13. The sequencing input was CD4+ T cells from PBMCs. The sequence came from a human donor with multiple sclerosis. The chain is encoded by TRBV12-3 or TRBV12-4 joined to TRBJ2-7; the junction holds 7 bases that match TRBD2. The sequence in DNA is TGTGCCAGCAGTCGGTTACGGGCAGGGAGGGTCTACGAGCAGTACTTC. Protein translation: CASSRLRAGRVYEQYF.